One and the same sample provided the 8 T cell receptor beta chains below, sequenced in a study of T cell repertoires in cytomegalovirus infection. TCRdb ran MiXCR on the reads and lists one entry per CDR3 protein. The sample yields 20,000 to 25,000 distinct CDR3 sequences, around 40% seen once. Antigens of these TCRs are unknown. The input for sequencing was CD8+ T cells from cultured PBMCs, taken from culture after CMV antigen stimulation. The receptors derive from a human donor in good health (CMV status not recorded). Some clones in this sample may be carry-over from other donors' samples.

The CDR3 spells CASRRPGQIGETQYF. CDR3 DNA sequence: TGTGCCAGCAGAAGACCGGGACAGATAGGGGAGACCCAGTACTTC. V usage is TRBV11-2 and J usage is TRBJ2-5; 7 nucleotides agree with TRBD1. Trimming took 6 bases from V and 5 from J; bases not matched to a gene: 12. In germline, CDR1 is SGHAT, CDR2 FQNNGV. The CDR3 covers 15 residues.

This clonotype was detected only a few times. CDR3 loop: CASSLGWTGQMNTEAFF. The DNA for the CDR3 is TGTGCCAGCAGCTTAGGTTGGACGGGACAGATGAACACTGAAGCTTTCTTT. The chain recombines TRBV11-1 with TRBJ1-1; 7 bases agree with TRBD1. V was clipped by 1 base and J by 0 bases; unmatched bases: 8. From germline, CDR1 is SGHAT and CDR2 FQDESV (reference sequence). There are 17 residues in the CDR3.

This clonotype was seen many times. J is TRBJ1-1 and V is TRBV28; 9 bases are shared with TRBD1. Germline assignment: CDR1 MDHEN and CDR2 SYDVKM. The V segment lost 4 bases and the J segment 3 bases; nucleotides outside the gene matches: 12. The CDR3 length is 17 residues. This CDR3 is CASSSVPGQGPDTEAFF. CDR3 bases: TGTGCCAGCAGTTCCGTCCCGGGACAGGGTCCGGACACTGAAGCTTTCTTT.

The DNA of the CDR3 is TGTGCCAGCAGCCTTTCCAGTGCGGGGCAGTACTTC. It codes for CASSLSSAGQYF. The V call is TRBV14, the J call TRBJ2-7; D possibly corresponds to TRBD2 (5 bases). The CDR3 totals 12 residues. V was pared by 4 bases and J by 9 bases, with 13 bases between. CDR1 SGHDN and CDR2 FVKESK come from the germline V gene. Looking up the rest from reference TRBV14 and TRBJ2-7 gives the full variable domain: EAGVTQFPSHSVIEKGQTVTLRCDPISGHDNLYWYRRVMGKEIKFLLHFVKESKQDESGMPNNRFLAERTGGTYSTLKVQPAELEDSGVYFCASSLSSAGQYFGPGTRLTVT.

This clonotype was seen a single time. The J gene is TRBJ2-1, the V gene TRBV19; a weak D match, TRBD2 (5 bases). Germline V gene lookup returns CDR1 LNHDA and CDR2 SQIVND (reference sequence). Trimming cost V 5 bases and J 5 bases, with 16 bases left between them. This CDR3 is 15 amino acids long. CDR3: CASSPRGGWNNEQFF. The CDR3 bases are TGTGCCAGTAGTCCCCGCGGAGGCTGGAACAATGAGCAGTTCTTC.

This sequence joins TRBV27 and TRBJ2-3, with TRBD2 matching 13 bases. Germline V gene sequence: CDR1 MNHEY, CDR2 SMNVEV (reference sequence). J gave up 9 bases and V 2 bases, and 5 bases lay outside the gene matches. This CDR3 is built from 15 residues. The CDR3: CASSLTSGRAGTQYF. The DNA for the CDR3 is TGTGCCAGCAGTTTAACTAGCGGGAGGGCCGGGACGCAGTATTTT.

V usage is TRBV7-2 and J usage is TRBJ2-5; perhaps TRBD1 as D (6 bases). Per the germline V gene, CDR1 is SGHTA and CDR2 is FQGNSA. CDR3 length equals 15 residues. V lost 5 bases and J lost 1, with 14 bases in between. The CDR3 sequence is CASSARTESQETQYF. Written as DNA, the CDR3 is TGTGCCAGCAGCGCTCGGACAGAGAGCCAAGAGACCCAGTACTTC.

V is TRBV7-6 and J is TRBJ2-7, with 8 bases identical to TRBD1. Germline V gene data show CDR1 as SGHVS and CDR2 as FNYEAQ. Germline trimming cut 5 bases from V and 6 bases from J; bases unmatched to any gene: 3. The CDR3 has 12 amino acids. CDR3 coding DNA: TGTGCCAGCAGCCGACAGGGGTCCGAGCAGTACTTC. Translated: CASSRQGSEQYF.